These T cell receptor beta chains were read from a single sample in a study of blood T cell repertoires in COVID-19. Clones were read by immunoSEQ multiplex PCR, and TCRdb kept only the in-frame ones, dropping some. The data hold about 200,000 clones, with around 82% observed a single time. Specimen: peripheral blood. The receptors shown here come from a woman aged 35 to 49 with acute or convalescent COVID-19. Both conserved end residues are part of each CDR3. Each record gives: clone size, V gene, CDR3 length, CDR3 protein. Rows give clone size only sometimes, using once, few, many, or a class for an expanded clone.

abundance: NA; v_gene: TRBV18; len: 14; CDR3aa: CASSHPGRDYEQYF
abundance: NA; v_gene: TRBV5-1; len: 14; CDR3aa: CASSRELGTGELFF
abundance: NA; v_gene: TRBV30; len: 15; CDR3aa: CAWSVEVAGHYEQYF
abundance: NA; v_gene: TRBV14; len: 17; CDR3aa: CASSQDRTGAYNSPLHF
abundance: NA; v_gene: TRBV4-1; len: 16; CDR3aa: CASSQERAVANEKLFF
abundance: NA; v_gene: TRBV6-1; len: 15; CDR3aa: CASSDTGGLGQPQHF
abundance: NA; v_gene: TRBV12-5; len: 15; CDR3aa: CASGLTWTGLTEAFF
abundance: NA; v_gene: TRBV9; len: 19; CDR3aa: CASSVGISGLAGETDTQYF
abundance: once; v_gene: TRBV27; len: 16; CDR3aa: CASSSTARGSPYEQYF
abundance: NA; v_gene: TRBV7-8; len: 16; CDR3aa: CASSLTGQGGATEAFF
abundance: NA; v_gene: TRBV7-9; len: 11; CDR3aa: CASLDPYEQYF
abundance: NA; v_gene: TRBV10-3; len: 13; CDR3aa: CAISRERDTEAFF
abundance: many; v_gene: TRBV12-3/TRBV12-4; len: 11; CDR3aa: CASSFNYEQYF
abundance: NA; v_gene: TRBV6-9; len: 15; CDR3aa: CASSYWPGYSYEQYF
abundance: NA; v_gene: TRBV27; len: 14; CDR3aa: CASSFGGPSDTQYF
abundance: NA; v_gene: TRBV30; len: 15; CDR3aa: CAWSVRGQANTEAFF
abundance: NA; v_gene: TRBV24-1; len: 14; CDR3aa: CATSDLEQGNEQFF
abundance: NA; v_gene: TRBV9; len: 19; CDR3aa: CASSKKLRHSRDISDTQYF
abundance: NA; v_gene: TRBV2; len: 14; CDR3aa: CASRGHSGNTEAFF
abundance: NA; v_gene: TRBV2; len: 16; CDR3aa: CASSGGQGTGTDTQYF
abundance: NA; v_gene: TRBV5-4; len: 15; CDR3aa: CASSFGASSNQPQHF
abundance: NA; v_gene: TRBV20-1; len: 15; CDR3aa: CSASGSLAGTYEQFF
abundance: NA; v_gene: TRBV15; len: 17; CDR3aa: CATSREIGGTSGYEQYF
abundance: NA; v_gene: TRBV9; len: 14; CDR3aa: CASSGQGLNTEAFF
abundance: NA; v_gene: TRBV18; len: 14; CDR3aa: CASSIRTDNTEAFF
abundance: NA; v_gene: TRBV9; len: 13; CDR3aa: CASSVDKNTEAFF
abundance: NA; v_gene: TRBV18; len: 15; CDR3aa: CASSRPGQGAYEQYF
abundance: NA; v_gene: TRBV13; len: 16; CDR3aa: CASSPGEGTGIYEQYF
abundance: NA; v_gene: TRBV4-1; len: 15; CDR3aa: CASSPLAGTVDTQYF
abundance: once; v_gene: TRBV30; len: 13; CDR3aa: CAGDTRGTGELFF
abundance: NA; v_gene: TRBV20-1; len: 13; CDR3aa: CSASPEGVETQYF
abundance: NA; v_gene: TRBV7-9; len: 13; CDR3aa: CASGQGLANVLTF
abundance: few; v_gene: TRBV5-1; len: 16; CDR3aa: CASSSLQGDTYNEQFF
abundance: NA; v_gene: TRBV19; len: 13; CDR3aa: CASCPGSGTEAFF
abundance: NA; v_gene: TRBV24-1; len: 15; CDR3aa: CATSDFQGDMGKQYF
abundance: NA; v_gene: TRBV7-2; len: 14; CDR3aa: CASSLSVYTDTQYF
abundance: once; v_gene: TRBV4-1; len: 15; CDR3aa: CASSQDIAGGPEQFF
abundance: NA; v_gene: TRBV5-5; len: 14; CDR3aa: CASSLGQGVTEAFF
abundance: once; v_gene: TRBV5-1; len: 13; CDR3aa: CASSLGENQPQHF
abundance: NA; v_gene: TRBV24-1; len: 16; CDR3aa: CATSDADRGRPDTQYF
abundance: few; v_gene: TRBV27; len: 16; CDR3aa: CASSSFGQGVNQPQHF
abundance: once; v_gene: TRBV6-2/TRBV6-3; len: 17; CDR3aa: CASSPLIGGSGGNEQFF
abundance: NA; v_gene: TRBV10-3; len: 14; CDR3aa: CAISEWTGGREQYF
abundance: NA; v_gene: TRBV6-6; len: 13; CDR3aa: CASSPDRGQEQYF